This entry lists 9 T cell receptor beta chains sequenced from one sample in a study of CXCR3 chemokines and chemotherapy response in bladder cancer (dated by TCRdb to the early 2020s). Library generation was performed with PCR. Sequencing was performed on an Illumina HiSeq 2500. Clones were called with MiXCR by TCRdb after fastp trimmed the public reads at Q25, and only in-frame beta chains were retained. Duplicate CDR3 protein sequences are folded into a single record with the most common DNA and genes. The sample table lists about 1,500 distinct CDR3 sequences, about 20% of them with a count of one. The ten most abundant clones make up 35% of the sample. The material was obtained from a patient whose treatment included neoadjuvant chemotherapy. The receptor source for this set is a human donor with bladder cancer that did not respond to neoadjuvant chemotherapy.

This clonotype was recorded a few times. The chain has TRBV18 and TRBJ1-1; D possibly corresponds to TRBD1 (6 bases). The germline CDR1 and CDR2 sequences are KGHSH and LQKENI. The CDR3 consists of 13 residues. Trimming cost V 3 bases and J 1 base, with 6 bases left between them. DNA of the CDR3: TGTGCCAGCTCACCGGGACAGAACACTGAAGCTTTCTTT. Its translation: CASSPGQNTEAFF.

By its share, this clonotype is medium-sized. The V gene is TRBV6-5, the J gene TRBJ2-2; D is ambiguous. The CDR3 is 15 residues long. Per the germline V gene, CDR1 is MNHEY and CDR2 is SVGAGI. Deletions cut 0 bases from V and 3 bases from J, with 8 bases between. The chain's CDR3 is CASSYSYTDTGELFF. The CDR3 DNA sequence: TGTGCCAGCAGTTACTCGTACACCGACACCGGGGAGCTGTTTTTT.

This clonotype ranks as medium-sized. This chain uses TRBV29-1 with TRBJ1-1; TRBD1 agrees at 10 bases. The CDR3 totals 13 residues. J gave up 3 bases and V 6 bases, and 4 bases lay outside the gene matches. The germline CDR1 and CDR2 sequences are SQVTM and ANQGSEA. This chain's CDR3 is CSVQTGGYTEAFF. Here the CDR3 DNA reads TGCAGCGTCCAGACAGGGGGCTACACTGAAGCTTTCTTT. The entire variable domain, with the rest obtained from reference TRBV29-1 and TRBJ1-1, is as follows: SAVISQKPSRDICQRGTSLTIQCQVDSQVTMMFWYRQQPGQSLTLIATANQGSEATYESGFVIDKFPISRPNLTFSTLTVSNMSPEDSSIYLCSVQTGGYTEAFFGQGTRLTVV.

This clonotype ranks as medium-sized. The CDR3 DNA reads TGTGCCAGCAGCTATGGACTAGCTGAGAACACCGGGGAGCTGTTTTTT. Translation gives CASSYGLAENTGELFF. The chain recombines TRBV6-5 with TRBJ2-2, with TRBD2 identical over 8 bases. Germline loops: CDR1 MNHEY, CDR2 SVGAGI. This CDR3 contains 16 residues. With 6 bases clipped from V and 1 base from J, the junction kept 7 bases outside the gene matches.

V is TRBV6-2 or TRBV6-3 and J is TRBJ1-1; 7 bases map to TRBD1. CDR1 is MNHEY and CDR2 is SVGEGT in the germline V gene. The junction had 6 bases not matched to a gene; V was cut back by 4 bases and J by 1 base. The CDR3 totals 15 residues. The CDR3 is CASSWPGQTNTEAFF. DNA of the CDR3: TGTGCCAGCAGTTGGCCGGGACAGACGAACACTGAAGCTTTCTTT.

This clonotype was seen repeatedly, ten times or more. In nucleotides, the CDR3 is TGTGCCAGCAGCTTGGAGGGAGGAGGACAGCCCCAGCATTTT. Its protein product is CASSLEGGGQPQHF. The rearrangement uses TRBV5-5 and TRBJ1-5; no clear D. The CDR3 contains 14 residues. Germline V gene sequence: CDR1 SGHKS, CDR2 YYEKEE (reference sequence). The V end lost 0 bases, the J end lost 7 bases, and 11 bases lay between the germline ends.

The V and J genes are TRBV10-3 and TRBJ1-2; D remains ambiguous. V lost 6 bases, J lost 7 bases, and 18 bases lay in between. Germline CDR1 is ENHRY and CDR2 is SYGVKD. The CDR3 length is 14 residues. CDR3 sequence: CAIRGPPRAGGYTF. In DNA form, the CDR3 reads TGTGCCATCAGAGGGCCACCGAGGGCCGGTGGCTACACCTTC.

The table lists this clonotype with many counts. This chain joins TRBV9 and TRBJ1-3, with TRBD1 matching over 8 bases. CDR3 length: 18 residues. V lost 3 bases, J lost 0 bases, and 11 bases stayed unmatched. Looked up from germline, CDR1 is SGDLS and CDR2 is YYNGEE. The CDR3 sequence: CASSAVTGTGLSGNTIYF. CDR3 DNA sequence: TGTGCCAGCAGCGCCGTAACCGGGACAGGTCTCTCTGGAAACACCATATATTTT.

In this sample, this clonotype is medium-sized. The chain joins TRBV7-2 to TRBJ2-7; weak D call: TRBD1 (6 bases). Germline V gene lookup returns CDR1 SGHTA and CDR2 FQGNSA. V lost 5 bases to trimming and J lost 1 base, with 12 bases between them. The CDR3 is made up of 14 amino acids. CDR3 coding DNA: TGTGCCAGCAGCCCACAGGGTGAGTCCTACGAGCAGTACTTC. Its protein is CASSPQGESYEQYF.